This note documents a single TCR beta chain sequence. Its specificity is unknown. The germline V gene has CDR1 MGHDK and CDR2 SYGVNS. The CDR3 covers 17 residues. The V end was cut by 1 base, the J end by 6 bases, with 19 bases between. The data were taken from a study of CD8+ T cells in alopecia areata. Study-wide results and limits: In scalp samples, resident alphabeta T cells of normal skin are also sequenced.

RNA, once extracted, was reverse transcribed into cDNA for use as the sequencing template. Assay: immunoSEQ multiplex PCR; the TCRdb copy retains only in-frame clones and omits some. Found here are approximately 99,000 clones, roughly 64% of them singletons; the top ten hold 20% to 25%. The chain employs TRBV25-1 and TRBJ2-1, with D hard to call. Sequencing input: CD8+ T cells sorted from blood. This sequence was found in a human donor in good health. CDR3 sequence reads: CASSESSSGPHINEQFF. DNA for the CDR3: TGTGCCAGCAGTGAATCGTCGTCAGGACCCCACATCAATGAGCAGTTCTTC.